The 11 T cell receptor beta chains given below trace back to one sample, sequenced in a study of CD8 T cells in Susac syndrome. After extraction with the RNeasy kit, roughly 0.45 to 1 ug of the RNA was reverse transcribed using random hexamers. Via MiXCR, TCRdb re-called the immunoSEQ multiplex PCR reads, giving one row per CDR3 protein. The sample lists about 440,000 distinct CDR3 sequences, more than 80% occurring once. The specimen was CD8+ T cells from PBMCs. The receptor set was obtained from a human donor with multiple sclerosis.

The V gene is TRBV19, the J gene TRBJ2-7; 11 bases agree with TRBD1. Germline CDR1 and CDR2: LNHDA and SQIVND (reference sequence). The CDR3 sequence is 15 residues long. J gave up 3 bases and V 7 bases, and 8 bases lay outside the gene matches. In DNA, the CDR3 is TGTGCCAGTACCCCCGCCGGGACAGGGGGCTACGAGCAGTACTTC. This sequence encodes CASTPAGTGGYEQYF.

This chain links TRBV4-1 with TRBJ1-2, with a weak D call TRBD1 (5 bases). The CDR3 length is 12 residues. The V gene lost 1 base and the J gene lost 9 bases, with 9 bases spanning the gap. CDR1 MGHRA and CDR2 YSYEKL come from the germline V gene. The CDR3 is CASSQGGQSYTF. CDR3 nucleotide sequence: TGCGCCAGCAGCCAAGGGGGCCAAAGCTACACCTTC.

The genes are TRBV6-5 and TRBJ2-3; no clear D. V was clipped by 0 bases and J by 2 bases, with 9 bases between them. This CDR3 contains 15 residues. CDR1 and CDR2 from the germline V gene are MNHEY and SVGAGI. The DNA for the CDR3 is TGTGCCAGCAGTTACTCAATGGCCGACACAGATACGCAGTATTTT. This translates into CASSYSMADTDTQYF.

This chain connects TRBV30 to TRBJ2-2, with D uncertain. Germline V gene data show CDR1 as GTSNPN and CDR2 as SVGIG (reference sequence). Trimming removed 3 bases at V and 7 bases at J, with 9 bases between. The CDR3 spans 12 residues. The CDR3 sequence: CAWSGPGGELFF. CDR3 coding DNA: TGTGCCTGGAGCGGACCTGGCGGGGAGCTGTTTTTT.

This sequence joins TRBV6-5 and TRBJ2-1; D gene unclear. Germline CDR1 is MNHEY and CDR2 is SVGAGI. The CDR3 spans 13 residues. Trimming removed 4 bases from V and 9 bases from J, with 13 bases in between. The CDR3 is CASSSSSYGEQFF. In DNA form, the CDR3 reads TGTGCCAGCAGTTCCTCCTCCTACGGTGAGCAGTTCTTC.

This chain joins TRBV27 and TRBJ2-1; no definite D call. Germline V CDR1 and CDR2: MNHEY, SMNVEV (reference sequence). The V end lost 10 bases, the J end lost 7 bases, and 14 bases lay between the germline ends. The CDR3 runs to 12 residues. This CDR3 reads CATAESRNEQFF. The CDR3 nucleotides read TGTGCCACCGCCGAATCAAGGAATGAGCAGTTCTTC.

This clonotype was seen once. J is TRBJ2-3 and V is TRBV2, with 12 nucleotides matching TRBD2. This CDR3 has 17 amino acids. After removal of 7 bases from V and 2 bases from J, the junction contained 10 bases not matched to a gene. CDR1 is SNHLY, CDR2 FYNNEI, per germline. The CDR3 protein is CASTQLGLAGFTDTQYF. The CDR3 nucleotides read TGTGCCAGCACCCAGCTAGGACTAGCGGGATTCACAGATACGCAGTATTTT.

V usage is TRBV7-9 and J usage is TRBJ2-5; TRBD1 matches at 8 bases. The germline V gene encodes CDR1 SEHNR and CDR2 FQNEAQ (reference sequence). V gave up 5 bases and J gave up 1 base; unmatched junction bases: 3. This CDR3 has 14 residues. The CDR3 DNA reads TGTGCCAGCAGCCCGACAGGGGTCCAAGAGACCCAGTACTTC. Its protein product is CASSPTGVQETQYF.

This rearrangement joins TRBV4-1 to TRBJ2-5, with 8 bases that match TRBD2. Germline CDR1 reads MGHRA; CDR2 reads YSYEKL. The CDR3 sequence is 14 residues long. The junction had 6 bases not matched to a gene; V was cut back by 4 bases and J by 5 bases. The CDR3 nucleotides read TGCGCCAGCAGCCTAGCGGGATCATGGGAGACCCAGTACTTC. Translated: CASSLAGSWETQYF.

This chain joins TRBV27 and TRBJ1-1, with D perhaps matching TRBD1 (6 bases). V gave up 2 bases and J gave up 5 bases, with 12 bases separating them. This CDR3 region has 14 residues. Germline V gene data show CDR1 as MNHEY and CDR2 as SMNVEV (reference sequence). CDR3 coding DNA: TGTGCCAGCAGTTTACTTAACAGGGAAACTGAAGCTTTCTTT. This gives the protein CASSLLNRETEAFF.

The rearrangement uses TRBV7-8 and TRBJ2-1, with 8 bases identical to TRBD2. The CDR3 totals 15 residues. V was clipped by 4 bases and J by 9 bases; unmatched bases: 11. CDR1 is SGHVS and CDR2 is FQNEAQ in the germline V gene. The CDR3 sequence is CASSSGPAGELEQFF. DNA of the CDR3: TGTGCCAGCAGCTCCGGGCCAGCGGGAGAGCTTGAGCAGTTCTTC. Supplemented by reference TRBV7-8 and TRBJ2-1, the full variable domain reads GAGVSQSPRYKVAKRGQDVALRCDPISGHVSLFWYQQALGQGPEFLTYFQNEAQLDKSGLPSDRFFAERPEGSVSTLKIQRTQQEDSAVYLCASSSGPAGELEQFFGPGTRLTVL.